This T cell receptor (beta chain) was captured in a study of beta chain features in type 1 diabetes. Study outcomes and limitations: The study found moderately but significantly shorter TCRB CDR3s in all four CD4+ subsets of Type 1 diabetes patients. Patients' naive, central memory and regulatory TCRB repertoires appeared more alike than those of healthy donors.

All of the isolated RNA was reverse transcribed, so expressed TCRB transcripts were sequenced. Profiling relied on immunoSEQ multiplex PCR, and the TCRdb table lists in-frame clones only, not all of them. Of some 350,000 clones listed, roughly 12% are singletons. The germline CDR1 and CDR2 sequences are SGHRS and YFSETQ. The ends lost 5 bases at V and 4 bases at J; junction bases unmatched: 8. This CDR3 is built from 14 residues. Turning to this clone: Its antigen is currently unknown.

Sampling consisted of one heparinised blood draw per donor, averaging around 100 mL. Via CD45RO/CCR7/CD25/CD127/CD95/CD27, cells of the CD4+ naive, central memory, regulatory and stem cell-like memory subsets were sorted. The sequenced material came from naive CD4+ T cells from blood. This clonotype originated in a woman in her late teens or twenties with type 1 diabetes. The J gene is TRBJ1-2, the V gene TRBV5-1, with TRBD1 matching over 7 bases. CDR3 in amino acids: CASSFQGQSYGYTF. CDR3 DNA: TGCGCCAGCAGTTTCCAGGGACAGAGCTATGGCTACACCTTC. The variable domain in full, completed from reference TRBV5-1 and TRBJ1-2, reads KAGVTQTPRYLIKTRGQQVTLSCSPISGHRSVSWYQQTPGQGLQFLFEYFSETQRNKGNFPGRFSGRQFSNSRSEMNVSTLELGDSALYLCASSFQGQSYGYTFGSGTRLTVV.